This TCR beta chain was sequenced during a study of T-cell reconstitution after alpha-beta-depleted transplantation in children. General study findings and limits: T-cell numbers and diversity, one year after transplant, stemmed largely from T cells that were newly produced. Expanded clones from the graft, numbering several hundred, reportedly supplied alpha-beta T cells about two months after transplant. Elevated TCRbeta diversity at day 60 was traced, in some patients, to surviving recipient T cells and thymic progenitors.

The V gene's germline CDR1 is SQVTM and CDR2 ANQGSEA. This CDR3 is 15 amino acids long. Losses at the gene ends were 0 bases for V and 8 bases for J; bases not matched to a gene: 9. Construction of the TCRbeta library involved unique molecular identifiers. One entry per CDR3 protein results from TCRdb running MiXCR on the PCR reads. In the table there are a few hundred thousand distinct CDR3 sequences, 20% to 30% of which are singletons. Remarks on this clonotype: What it recognizes is unknown.

The sequencing here drew on PBMCs, mostly from graft donor cells, taken 180 days after TCRalphabeta/CD19-depleted stem cell transplant. This clonotype was sampled from a male patient under 18 who had a stem cell transplant for acute lymphoblastic leukemia, so the T cells may come from the graft donor. V usage is TRBV29-1 and J usage is TRBJ2-4, with TRBD2 matching over 8 bases. The CDR3 DNA follows: TGCAGCGTTGAAGAAACCGGGAGGGCTATGGACATTCAGTACTTC. Translated: CSVEETGRAMDIQYF. The complete variable domain, with remaining parts taken from reference TRBV29-1 and TRBJ2-4, reads SAVISQKPSRDICQRGTSLTIQCQVDSQVTMMFWYRQQPGQSLTLIATANQGSEATYESGFVIDKFPISRPNLTFSTLTVSNMSPEDSSIYLCSVEETGRAMDIQYFGAGTRLSVL.